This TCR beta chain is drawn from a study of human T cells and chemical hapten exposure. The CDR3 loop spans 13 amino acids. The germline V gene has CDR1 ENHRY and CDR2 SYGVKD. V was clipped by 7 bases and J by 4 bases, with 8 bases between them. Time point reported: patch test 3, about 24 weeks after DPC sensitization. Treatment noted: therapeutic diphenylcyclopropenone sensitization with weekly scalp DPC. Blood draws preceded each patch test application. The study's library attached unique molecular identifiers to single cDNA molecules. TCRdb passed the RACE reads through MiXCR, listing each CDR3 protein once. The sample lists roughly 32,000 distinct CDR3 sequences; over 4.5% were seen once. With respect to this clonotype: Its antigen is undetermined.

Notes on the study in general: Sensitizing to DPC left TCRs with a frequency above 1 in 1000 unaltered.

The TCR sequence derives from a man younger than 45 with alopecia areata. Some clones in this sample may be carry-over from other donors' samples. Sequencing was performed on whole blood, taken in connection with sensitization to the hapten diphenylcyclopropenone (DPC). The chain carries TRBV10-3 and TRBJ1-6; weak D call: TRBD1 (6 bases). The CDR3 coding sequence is TGTGCCATCACCCAGGGGTATAATTCACCCCTCCACTTT. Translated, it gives CAITQGYNSPLHF.